This T cell receptor (beta chain) was sequenced during a study of early T cells in non-severe SARS-CoV-2 infection. Study-level background: The authors sequenced bulk RNA from unsorted whole blood, leaving chains unpaired. The study's findings and limits: Anti-spike CD8 specificities were favored by VDJdb matching, whose results missed private and CD4 specificities.

Tagging with unique molecular identifiers was applied to individual cDNA molecules. TCRdb used MiXCR to reprocess the 5' RACE reads, holding one entry per CDR3 protein. The sample lists around 49,000 distinct CDR3 sequences; around 10% were seen once. This clonotype was seen repeatedly, ten times or more. What it recognizes is unknown. The clonotype comes from an adult who was a healthcare worker with PCR-confirmed SARS-CoV-2 infection or an uninfected control (not recorded which). Material for sequencing was whole blood.

In DNA, the CDR3 is TGTGCCAGCAGTCAACACAGGGACACTGAAGCTTTCTTT. It codes for CASSQHRDTEAFF. This chain links TRBV12-3 or TRBV12-4 with TRBJ1-1, with TRBD1 as a possible D gene (6 bases). Trimming took 5 bases from V and 3 from J, leaving 10 bases between them. CDR3 size: 13 residues.